Following are 14 T cell receptor beta chains from one sample sequenced in a study of shared clonotypes between healthy human individuals. Naive CD8 cells lacked CD45RO, underwent positive selection for CCR7 and left out terminally differentiated effector memory CD45RA+ cells. Some clones are missing from TCRdb's copy, which holds only in-frame ones; the method was immunoSEQ multiplex PCR. The table includes about 2 million clones, roughly 95% detected once. Sequencing was done on a sample of naive CD8+ T cells sorted from blood. These TCRs come from a man between 18 and 35 years old in good health.

The chain couples TRBV7-8 to TRBJ2-7, with TRBD2 matching over 7 bases. This CDR3 is 14 amino acids long. Looked up from germline, CDR1 is SGHVS and CDR2 is FQNEAQ. The V and J ends lost 1 base and 4 bases, in that order; junction bases with no gene match: 4. CDR3 amino acids: CASSLVPGRYEQYF. The CDR3 nucleotides read TGTGCCAGCAGCTTAGTCCCCGGGAGGTACGAGCAGTACTTC.

A note on this clone: Within the sample, other DNA sequences also encode this same CDR3. The chain couples TRBV29-1 to TRBJ1-2, with TRBD1 matching over 9 bases. The germline V gene encodes CDR1 SQVTM and CDR2 ANQGSEA. This CDR3 region has 13 residues. V shed 5 bases, J shed 2 bases, and the junction held 3 bases outside the gene matches. Written as DNA, the CDR3 is TGCAGCGTTCTGGGACAGGGAAACTATGGCTACACCTTC. Protein sequence: CSVLGQGNYGYTF.

The V call is TRBV15, the J call TRBJ1-1; TRBD1 matches at 8 bases. The germline CDR1 and CDR2 sequences are LNHNV and YYDKDF (reference sequence). J was trimmed by 5 bases and V by 10 bases; bases with no gene match: 6. The CDR3 loop spans 12 amino acids. The CDR3 nucleotides read TGTGCCATTCAGACAGGGGTGACTGAAGCTTTCTTT. Its protein is CAIQTGVTEAFF.

V gene TRBV2 combines with J gene TRBJ2-7, with D perhaps matching TRBD1 (7 bases). The CDR3 spans 12 residues. From germline, CDR1 is SNHLY and CDR2 FYNNEI. V was shortened by 4 bases and J by 6 bases, with 10 bases between the two germline ends. This chain's CDR3 is CASSGQGGEQYF. The CDR3 DNA reads TGTGCCAGCAGTGGACAGGGAGGCGAGCAGTACTTC.

The chain uses TRBV7-9 and TRBJ2-7; 10 positions match TRBD2. Germline V gene sequence: CDR1 SEHNR, CDR2 FQNEAQ (reference sequence). Losses at the gene ends were 1 base for V and 4 bases for J; bases not matched to a gene: 7. The CDR3 contains 16 residues. The CDR3 region is CASSLVSAGGPYEQYF. In DNA form, the CDR3 reads TGTGCCAGCAGCTTAGTATCAGCGGGAGGGCCTTACGAGCAGTACTTC.

The rearrangement joins TRBV6-1 to TRBJ1-6; D unclear. CDR1 and CDR2 (germline): MNHNS, SASEGT. CDR3 size: 18 residues. Trimming took off 0 bases at V and 8 bases at J, with 20 bases between the two ends. The DNA for the CDR3 is TGTGCCAGCAGTGAAGCCAACGCGTACGGTAAAATTCATTCACCCCTCCACTTT. It codes for CASSEANAYGKIHSPLHF.

V and J are TRBV4-1 and TRBJ1-5; no clear D gene. Between the trimmed V and J ends, which lost 1 base and 6 bases, there was a span of 7 bases. Germline CDR1 and CDR2: MGHRA and YSYEKL. This CDR3 region has 13 residues. In nucleotides, the CDR3 is TGCGCCAGCAGCCAAGTTGTGCCTCAGCCCCAGCATTTT. It codes for CASSQVVPQPQHF.

The V and J genes are TRBV6-5 and TRBJ2-7; possible D gene TRBD2, 6 bases. This CDR3 comprises 15 residues. The germline V gene has CDR1 MNHEY and CDR2 SVGAGI. V was cut by 0 bases and J by 4 bases, with 13 bases left in between. This CDR3 reads CASSYSGGESYEQYF. The CDR3 DNA reads as TGTGCCAGCAGTTACTCGGGGGGAGAAAGTTACGAGCAGTACTTC.

As to this clone: The sample contains more than one DNA sequence encoding this CDR3. CDR3 sequence reads: CASSSDRGSGNTIYF. DNA for the CDR3: TGTGCCAGCAGCTCCGACAGGGGCAGTGGAAACACCATATATTTT. The chain links TRBV11-2 to TRBJ1-3, with 8 bases fitting TRBD1. CDR1 and CDR2 from the germline V gene are SGHAT and FQNNGV. V was clipped by 4 bases and J by 3 bases; unmatched bases: 5. CDR3 length equals 15 residues.

The gene calls are TRBV11-2 and TRBJ2-7, with D uncertain. Trimming stripped 5 bases from V and 6 bases from J, with 11 bases between. The CDR3 runs to 12 residues. From germline, CDR1 is SGHAT and CDR2 FQNNGV. CDR3 protein: CASSPTTPEQYF. CDR3 in DNA: TGTGCCAGCAGCCCTACAACCCCCGAGCAGTACTTC.

V usage is TRBV10-3 and J usage is TRBJ2-1, with TRBD2 identical over 8 bases. This CDR3 has 16 amino acids. Germline V gene data show CDR1 as ENHRY and CDR2 as SYGVKD. J gave up 0 bases and V 3 bases, and 4 bases lay outside the gene matches. DNA for the CDR3: TGTGCCATCAGTGACACTAGCGGTGCCTCCTACAATGAGCAGTTCTTC. This codes for CAISDTSGASYNEQFF.

V usage is TRBV4-1 and J usage is TRBJ2-3, with 9 positions matching TRBD2. Trimming took 3 bases from V and 10 from J; bases not matched to a gene: 5. The CDR3 extends over 13 amino acids. Germline CDR1 is MGHRA and CDR2 is YSYEKL. The CDR3, as DNA: TGCGCCAGCAGCCAGTGGGAGCGGGAGGCGCAGTATTTT. Translating gives CASSQWEREAQYF.

This chain connects TRBV25-1 to TRBJ2-1; a weak D match, TRBD1 (5 bases). This CDR3 is 13 amino acids long. Deletions cut 3 bases from V and 7 bases from J, with 10 bases between. Germline V lookup: CDR1 MGHDK, CDR2 SYGVNS. In DNA, the CDR3 is TGTGCCAGCAGTGAGGGGCACTATAATGAGCAGTTCTTC. Its protein is CASSEGHYNEQFF.

The chain uses TRBV6-5 and TRBJ2-1; 10 bases are shared with TRBD2. The germline V gene has CDR1 MNHEY and CDR2 SVGAGI. V was pared by 5 bases and J by 6 bases, with 7 bases of the junction left unmatched. The CDR3 sequence is 15 residues long. The CDR3 here is CASSPLAGNANEQFF. In DNA, the CDR3 is TGTGCCAGCAGTCCACTAGCGGGGAACGCCAATGAGCAGTTCTTC.